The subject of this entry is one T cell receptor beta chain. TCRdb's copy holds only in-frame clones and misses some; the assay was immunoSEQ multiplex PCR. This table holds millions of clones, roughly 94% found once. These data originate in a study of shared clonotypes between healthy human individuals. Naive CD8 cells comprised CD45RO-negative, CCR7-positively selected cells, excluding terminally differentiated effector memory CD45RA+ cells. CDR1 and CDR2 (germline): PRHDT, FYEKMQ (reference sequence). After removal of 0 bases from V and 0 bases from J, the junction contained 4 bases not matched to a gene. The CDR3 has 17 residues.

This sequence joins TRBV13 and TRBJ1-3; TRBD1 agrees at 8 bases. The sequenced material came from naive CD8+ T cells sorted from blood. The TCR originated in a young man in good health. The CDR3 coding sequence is TGTGCCAGCAGCTTAGGGTGGCAGGGGGCCTCTGGAAACACCATATATTTT. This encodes CASSLGWQGASGNTIYF.